One sample yielded the 21 T cell receptor beta chains listed below, sequenced in a study of blood T cells in healthy people across ages. The authors ran a second PCR of about 6 to 11 cycles using a sample-barcoded 5' primer and a J-beta primer mix. Each CDR3 protein gets one entry after TCRdb re-called the 5' RACE reads with MiXCR. The table shows about 690,000 distinct CDR3 sequences, with around two fifths occurring only once. Specimen: blood. The receptors come from an older man in good health.

This clonotype was found many times. The chain links TRBV6-1 to TRBJ1-1; perhaps TRBD1 as D (6 bases). The germline V and J ends were trimmed by 1 base and 3 bases, with 9 bases remaining between them. There are 14 residues in the CDR3. Germline CDR1 and CDR2: MNHNS and SASEGT. DNA for the CDR3: TGTGCCAGCAGTGAAGGGCAGGGGTACACTGAAGCTTTCTTT. This sequence encodes CASSEGQGYTEAFF.

In its sample, this clonotype was seen many times. The V call is TRBV7-8, the J call TRBJ2-7, with unresolved D. CDR1 and CDR2 from the germline V gene are SGHVS and FQNEAQ. CDR3 length: 13 amino acids. V was trimmed by 5 bases and J by 3 bases, leaving 11 bases between them. The CDR3 here is CASSRDSLYEQYF. In nucleotides, the CDR3 is TGTGCCAGCAGCCGCGACTCACTCTACGAGCAGTACTTC.

A few counts support this clonotype. The V gene is TRBV5-1, the J gene TRBJ2-7, with D possibly being TRBD1 (6 bases). Germline V gives CDR1 SGHRS, CDR2 YFSETQ. The CDR3 is 15 amino acids. V was trimmed by 0 bases and J by 5 bases, leaving 15 bases between them. The CDR3 here is CASSLATGSLDEQYF. The CDR3 DNA is TGCGCCAGCAGCTTGGCTACAGGGAGCTTGGACGAGCAGTACTTC.

CDR3: CASRYAGNRNEKLFF. In DNA, the CDR3 is TGTGCCAGCAGATATGCCGGGAACCGTAATGAAAAACTGTTTTTT. The V and J genes are TRBV27 and TRBJ1-4; the D is unclear. This CDR3 region has 15 residues. The V gene lost 6 bases and the J gene lost 4 bases, with 15 bases spanning the gap. Germline CDR1 is MNHEY and CDR2 is SMNVEV (reference sequence).

This clonotype has just a few counts. The chain is built from TRBV5-1 and TRBJ2-5; D may be TRBD1 (6 bases). The CDR3 spans 14 residues. Germline V gene sequence: CDR1 SGHRS, CDR2 YFSETQ. Trimming pared 3 bases from V and 5 bases from J, leaving 14 bases between. The CDR3 sequence: CASSSDGTRETQYF. Written as DNA, the CDR3 is TGCGCCAGCAGCTCGGACGGGACACGGGAGACCCAGTACTTC.

This clonotype came up a few times. The chain carries TRBV6-2 or TRBV6-3 and TRBJ2-7, with 11 bases matching TRBD2. The CDR3 covers 14 residues. Germline values: CDR1 MNHEY, CDR2 SVGEGT. Trimming cost V 6 bases and J 5 bases; bases outside gene matches: 6. The CDR3 nucleotides read TGTGCCAGCAGCATCCTAGCGGGGGGTGACGAGCAGTACTTC. Translation gives CASSILAGGDEQYF.

This chain connects TRBV2 to TRBJ2-7; TRBD1 is a possible D gene (6 bases). There are 12 residues in the CDR3. Germline lookup yields CDR1 SNHLY and CDR2 FYNNEI. Trimming stripped 10 bases from V and 1 base from J, with 11 bases between. The CDR3 DNA reads as TGTGCCAACGCGGACAGTTCCTACGAGCAGTACTTC. As protein: CANADSSYEQYF.

The table lists this clonotype with many counts. The rearrangement links TRBV5-1 to TRBJ2-5; D is possibly TRBD1 (6 bases). The V end lost 4 bases, the J end lost 5 bases, and 15 bases lay between the germline ends. Germline loops: CDR1 SGHRS, CDR2 YFSETQ. The CDR3 is 14 residues long. As DNA, the CDR3 is TGCGCCAGCAGCACGGGACACTCCGGGGAGACCCAGTACTTC. It specifies CASSTGHSGETQYF.

The chain is built from TRBV5-1 and TRBJ1-2, with 8 nucleotides matching TRBD1. The length of the CDR3 is 16 residues. Germline CDR1 is SGHRS and CDR2 is YFSETQ. V gave up 4 bases and J gave up 0 bases; unmatched junction bases: 8. CDR3 residues: CASSADTGGANYGYTF. The CDR3 nucleotides are TGCGCCAGCAGCGCAGATACAGGGGGAGCTAACTATGGCTACACCTTC. Based on the CDR3 plus reference TRBV5-1 and TRBJ1-2, the full variable domain is KAGVTQTPRYLIKTRGQQVTLSCSPISGHRSVSWYQQTPGQGLQFLFEYFSETQRNKGNFPGRFSGRQFSNSRSEMNVSTLELGDSALYLCASSADTGGANYGYTFGSGTRLTVV.

This clonotype was seen a handful of times. The V gene is TRBV6-2 or TRBV6-3, the J gene TRBJ2-5, with D possibly matching TRBD1 (6 bases). V lost 6 bases and J lost 2, with 19 bases in between. CDR1 and CDR2 (germline): MNHEY, SVGEGT. The CDR3 is 16 residues long. Here the CDR3 DNA reads TGTGCCAGCAGCCCCGTCCGAGCGAGGGGGCAAGAGACCCAGTACTTC. Its translation is CASSPVRARGQETQYF.

The chain has TRBV5-1 and TRBJ2-7; D remains unclear. The germline V gene has CDR1 SGHRS and CDR2 YFSETQ. V was clipped by 2 bases and J by 3 bases, with 15 bases between them. The CDR3 is 15 amino acids. Written as DNA, the CDR3 is TGCGCCAGCAGCTTTGGGTCAGACAAGCTCTACGAGCAGTACTTC. Translated, it gives CASSFGSDKLYEQYF.

This clonotype appeared a few times. The genes are TRBV13 and TRBJ1-6; TRBD1 is a possible D gene (5 bases). The V end lost 3 bases, the J end lost 7 bases, and 10 bases lay between the germline ends. The CDR3 totals 14 residues. The germline CDR1 and CDR2 sequences are PRHDT and FYEKMQ (reference sequence). CDR3 DNA sequence: TGTGCCAGCAGCTTTTCGCGACAGAATTCACCCCTCCACTTT. Protein sequence: CASSFSRQNSPLHF.

The chain is built from TRBV6-5 and TRBJ2-7; D is unclear. CDR3 length: 14 amino acids. Per germline, CDR1 MNHEY and CDR2 SVGAGI. V was clipped by 2 bases and J by 3 bases, with 11 bases between them. In nucleotides, the CDR3 is TGTGCCAGCAGTTACAGTAGGGTCGGCTACGAGCAGTACTTC. Residues: CASSYSRVGYEQYF.

This chain joins TRBV12-5 and TRBJ2-5, with 7 bases fitting TRBD2. V lost 1 base, J lost 11 bases, and 13 bases stayed unmatched. Germline assignment: CDR1 LGHNT and CDR2 FRNRAP. The CDR3 runs 15 residues. The CDR3 nucleotides read TGTGCTAGTGGTTTGGGTCGGGAGGCAAGGAATGAGCAGTACTTC. Translating it yields CASGLGREARNEQYF.

The chain combines TRBV14 with TRBJ2-5; 12 positions agree with TRBD1. Per germline, CDR1 SGHDN and CDR2 FVKESK. CDR3 length: 16 amino acids. Trimming took 3 bases from V and 7 from J; bases not matched to a gene: 9. The CDR3 reads CASSQLPGQGARTQYF. The CDR3 DNA reads as TGTGCCAGCAGCCAGCTACCGGGACAGGGGGCGAGGACCCAGTACTTC.

The rearrangement links TRBV7-9 to TRBJ1-1; D unclear. The germline CDR1 and CDR2 sequences are SEHNR and FQNEAQ (reference sequence). The V end was cut by 4 bases, the J end by 0 bases, with 12 bases between. The CDR3 sequence is 15 residues long. The CDR3 sequence is CASSSALGVNTEAFF. The CDR3 nucleotides are TGTGCCAGCAGCTCGGCGCTGGGTGTGAACACTGAAGCTTTCTTT.

This chain uses TRBV6-1 with TRBJ1-5; TRBD1 might be the D (5 bases). The CDR3 totals 15 residues. The germline V and J ends were trimmed by 0 bases and 7 bases, with 13 bases remaining between them. Germline V gene data show CDR1 as MNHNS and CDR2 as SASEGT. The CDR3 reads CASSEATQGRQPQHF. CDR3 bases: TGTGCCAGCAGTGAAGCTACGCAGGGACGGCAGCCCCAGCATTTT.

The CDR3 region has the DNA TGTGCCAGCAGCCCCCGGAGAGCGGGACTAGCGGGGTACAATGAGCAGTTCTTC. This codes for CASSPRRAGLAGYNEQFF. This chain connects TRBV9 to TRBJ2-1; TRBD2 aligns across 13 bases. V lost 4 bases to trimming and J lost 4 bases; unmatched junction nucleotides: 11. CDR3 length equals 18 residues. Germline V CDR1 and CDR2: SGDLS, YYNGEE.

V is TRBV5-1 and J is TRBJ2-5; D gene ambiguous. Trimming left V 5 bases short and J 5 bases short, with 13 bases between. Germline CDR1 and CDR2: SGHRS and YFSETQ. CDR3 length equals 13 residues. The CDR3: CASRLEIRETQYF. CDR3 nucleotide sequence: TGCGCCAGCAGACTCGAGATAAGGGAGACCCAGTACTTC.

This clonotype occurred a few times. The gene calls are TRBV4-2 and TRBJ2-3; D perhaps matches TRBD2 (6 bases). The CDR3 consists of 15 residues. Germline CDR1 reads LGHNA; CDR2 reads YNFKEQ. V was trimmed by 0 bases and J by 8 bases, leaving 15 bases between them. CDR3 sequence reads: CASSQETGVGVTQYF. As DNA, the CDR3 is TGTGCCAGCAGCCAAGAAACGGGGGTTGGGGTTACGCAGTATTTT.

This clonotype was counted at least ten times. A much larger clone is a single base away; this may be a read error. The chain employs TRBV5-1 and TRBJ2-3; the D gene could be TRBD1 or TRBD2 (7 bases each). The CDR3 covers 16 residues. Germline V CDR1 and CDR2: SGHRS, YFSETQ. Trimming pared 6 bases from V and 6 bases from J, leaving 23 bases between. The CDR3 region has the DNA TGCGCCAGCACCTCCGGGAGGAGAGGGGGCGAGGATACGCAGTATTTT. This encodes CASTSGRRGGEDTQYF.